These T cell receptor beta chains were read from a single sample in a study of response to subunit inactivated influenza vaccine. TCRdb re-called the RT-PCR reads with MiXCR, one entry per CDR3 protein. The sample includes hundreds of thousands of distinct CDR3 sequences, approximately 12% of them seen just once. The source was non-naive T cells sorted from PBMCs, collected around 15 days before vaccination. All receptors derive from a man in his fifties who received an inactivated influenza vaccine. Each CDR3 is given with its conserved first and last residue. A D gene is named only where the DNA matches it firmly. Part of the rows lack a size; the others show once, few, many or a class for expanded clones.

v_call,cdr3_length,d_call,clone_size,j_call,cdr3_nt,cdr3_aa
TRBV7-9,12,TRBD1,many,TRBJ1-1,TGTGCCACAAGGGGACAGGGTTTTGAAGCTTTCTTT,CATRGQGFEAFF
TRBV6-5,18,TRBD2,NA,TRBJ2-3,TGTGCCAGCAGTTACTCGTTCCTAGCGGGAGGGGAACAAGATACGCAGTATTTT,CASSYSFLAGGEQDTQYF
TRBV27,21,TRBD2,few,TRBJ2-1,TGTGCCAGCAGTCTAGACTCTCGACTAGCGGGAGGGCCTCGCTCCTACAATGAGCAGTTCTTC,CASSLDSRLAGGPRSYNEQFF
TRBV6-1,15,NA,NA,TRBJ2-4,TGTGCCAGCAGTGAAGGGTTCAGGGGAGGCTCCATTCAGTACTTC,CASSEGFRGGSIQYF
TRBV6-2/TRBV6-3,11,NA,few,TRBJ1-2,NA,CASSSSAGSTF
TRBV29-1,13,NA,few,TRBJ2-7,TGCAGCGTTGGATACGGGGCCCCCTACGAGCAGTACTTC,CSVGYGAPYEQYF
TRBV20-1,17,NA,NA,TRBJ2-3,TGCTGTGCCAGCGTCGTGGGATCCTCGCCTATCACAGATACGCAGTATTTT,CCASVVGSSPITDTQYF
TRBV30,10,NA,NA,TRBJ2-5,TGTGCCTGGAGTCTAGGGACCCAGTACTTC,CAWSLGTQYF
TRBV28,12,NA,NA,TRBJ2-2,TGTGCCAGCAGTTCAACATCAGGGGAGCTGTTTTTT,CASSSTSGELFF
TRBV6-5,15,NA,NA,TRBJ2-7,TGTGCCAGCAGTTACTCGAGAGACAGACCCTACGAGCAGTACTTC,CASSYSRDRPYEQYF
TRBV4-3,20,TRBD1,NA,TRBJ2-4,TGCGCCAGCAGCCAAGAACAGGGGGCCGGTGGGGGCATAGCCAAAAACATTCAGTACTTC,CASSQEQGAGGGIAKNIQYF
TRBV6-5,15,NA,NA,TRBJ2-1,TGTGCCAGCAGTTACCCAGGACAAGGGAACAATGAGCAGTTCTTC,CASSYPGQGNNEQFF
TRBV10-3,14,TRBD2,few,TRBJ2-1,TGTGCCATCAGTGAAGATGGACTAGGCAATGAGCAGTTCTTC,CAISEDGLGNEQFF
TRBV27,15,NA,few,TRBJ1-2,TGTGCCAGCAGTTTATCAGGGCGGATGCTCTATGGCTACACCTTC,CASSLSGRMLYGYTF
TRBV27,15,TRBD2,few,TRBJ2-1,TGTGCCAGCAGTTTATCGGGGACTAGCTCATATGAGCAGTTCTTC,CASSLSGTSSYEQFF
TRBV4-1,14,TRBD1,few,TRBJ2-7,TGCGCCAGCAGCTTGAGGACAGGGTTCTACGAGCAGTACTTC,CASSLRTGFYEQYF
TRBV2,18,NA,NA,TRBJ2-6,TGTGCCCTCAGTTTTTCTGATTTTGGCATAACTGGGGCCAACGTCCTGACTTTC,CALSFSDFGITGANVLTF
TRBV27,16,TRBD1,NA,TRBJ2-2,TGTGCCAGCAGTCTCCTCACAGGGGCGGGCACCGGGGAGCTGTTTTTT,CASSLLTGAGTGELFF
TRBV6-2/TRBV6-3,13,NA,few,TRBJ2-7,TGTGCCAGCAGTTACTCACGGGCCTACGAGCAGTACTTC,CASSYSRAYEQYF
TRBV20-1,14,NA,few,TRBJ1-3,TGCAGTGCTAGAAACCAGTTCTCTGGAAACACCATATATTTT,CSARNQFSGNTIYF
TRBV20-1,13,TRBD1,NA,TRBJ2-1,TGCAGTGCTAACCCGGGACAGCACAATGAGCAGTTCTTC,CSANPGQHNEQFF
TRBV12-3/TRBV12-4,14,TRBD2,many,TRBJ2-3,TGTGCCAGCAGACAGCGGGGGGCCGGAGATACGCAGTATTTT,CASRQRGAGDTQYF
TRBV6-2/TRBV6-3,13,TRBD1,many,TRBJ2-7,TGTGCCAGCAGTCGTAGAGGACAGGGGGTACAATACTTC,CASSRRGQGVQYF
TRBV29-1,13,NA,few,TRBJ1-1,TGCAGCGTTGGGGGTGGCGGGAGCACTGAAGCTTTCTTT,CSVGGGGSTEAFF
TRBV4-1,15,NA,few,TRBJ2-5,TGCGCCAGCAGCCTTCGACTAGGGGTGGGAGAGACCCAGTACTTC,CASSLRLGVGETQYF
TRBV5-6,11,NA,few,TRBJ2-7,TGTGCCAGCAGCTTGGAGTCTGAGCAGTACTTC,CASSLESEQYF
TRBV20-1,18,NA,NA,TRBJ2-1,TGCAGTGCTAGACTTCCCTTCTCCGGGCCCCAACGGTACAATGAGCAGTTCTTC,CSARLPFSGPQRYNEQFF
TRBV18,15,NA,once,TRBJ2-7,TGTGCCAGCTCTAGCCGTGCAGCGCGAACCTACGAGCAGTACTTC,CASSSRAARTYEQYF
TRBV3-1,15,NA,NA,TRBJ2-7,TGTGCCAGCACCCAGCAGGCGCCTTGGACCTACGAGCAGTACTTC,CASTQQAPWTYEQYF
TRBV24-1,16,TRBD2,NA,TRBJ2-5,TGTGCCACCAGTGATCGGGTAGCGGGGGGCCTAGAGACCCAGTACTTC,CATSDRVAGGLETQYF
TRBV6-1,14,NA,NA,TRBJ1-2,TGTGCCAGCGATCGGAAGGGGCTCACATCTGGCTACACCTTC,CASDRKGLTSGYTF
TRBV11-3,13,NA,few,TRBJ2-3,TGTGCCAGCAGCAGAGAGTGGGGAGATACGCAGTATTTT,CASSREWGDTQYF
TRBV5-1,14,TRBD1,NA,TRBJ1-2,TGCGCCAGCAGCTTGGCGGGGACAGATGGGGGCTACACCTTC,CASSLAGTDGGYTF
TRBV5-6,15,NA,NA,TRBJ1-5,TGTGCCAGCAGCTTGTGGGGACAAGTAAATCAGCCCCAGCATTTT,CASSLWGQVNQPQHF
TRBV29-1,18,TRBD2,many,TRBJ2-7,TGCAGCGTTGTTGGCCGGACTAGGCTAGGGCTTTTCTCCTACGAGCAGTACTTC,CSVVGRTRLGLFSYEQYF
TRBV4-3,16,NA,many,TRBJ1-5,TGCGCCAGCAGCCCCCATTTGGGGGCAGGGGATCAGCCCCAGCATTTT,CASSPHLGAGDQPQHF
TRBV5-1,12,NA,many,TRBJ1-4,TGCGCCAGCAGTCGGCAGAATGAAAAACTGTTTTTT,CASSRQNEKLFF
TRBV7-9,17,NA,few,TRBJ2-3,TGTGCCAGCAGCCCCCCCGGCTGGCTTACTAGCACAGATACGCAGTATTTT,CASSPPGWLTSTDTQYF
TRBV5-6,14,NA,NA,TRBJ1-1,TGTGCCAGCAGCCGGGGAAAGAGGGTGGCTGAAGCTTTCTTT,CASSRGKRVAEAFF
TRBV5-1,19,TRBD2,NA,TRBJ2-1,TGCGCCAGTTCTCCCCTCCGAGGACTAGCGGGAGCCCCCTACAATGAGCAGTTCTTC,CASSPLRGLAGAPYNEQFF
TRBV11-2,13,NA,few,TRBJ1-2,TGTGCCAGCAGCCCCCGGACAGTGGGTGGCTACACCTTC,CASSPRTVGGYTF
TRBV29-1,14,NA,NA,TRBJ2-6,TGCAGCGTTGGTCGAGGTGGCGGGGCCAACGTCCTGACTTTC,CSVGRGGGANVLTF
TRBV5-5,15,NA,NA,TRBJ1-1,TGTGCCAGCAGCCGGCTAAGGATCCAGAACACTGAAGCTTTCTTT,CASSRLRIQNTEAFF
TRBV3-1,14,TRBD1,NA,TRBJ2-3,TGTGCCAGCAGCCAGCAGGGGGGCACAGATACGCAGTATTTT,CASSQQGGTDTQYF
TRBV28,16,TRBD1,many,TRBJ1-5,TGTGCCAGCAGACCCCAGGGGGTATTTAGCAATCAGCCCCAGCATTTT,CASRPQGVFSNQPQHF
TRBV29-1,12,NA,many,TRBJ1-1,TGCAGCGTAGGACAGCTGAACACTGAAGCTTTCTTT,CSVGQLNTEAFF
TRBV3-1,14,NA,few,TRBJ1-5,TGTGCCAGCAGCGCTGGCGGGGGCGGTCAGCCCCAGCATTTT,CASSAGGGGQPQHF
TRBV5-1,14,NA,few,TRBJ2-3,TGCGCCAGCAGCTTGGAAGGGCGGACAGATACGCAGTATTTT,CASSLEGRTDTQYF
TRBV6-1,16,TRBD2,many,TRBJ2-7,TGTGCCAGCAGTGAAGCACCGGGAGGGACCTCCTACGAGCAGTACTTC,CASSEAPGGTSYEQYF
TRBV11-2,16,NA,NA,TRBJ1-5,TGTGCCAGCAGCTTAGGTAACGGCCTTAGCAATCAGCCCCAGCATTTT,CASSLGNGLSNQPQHF
TRBV28,15,TRBD1,many,TRBJ1-2,TGTGCCAGCAGCTCGATCGACAGGGTCGGGTATGGCTACACCTTC,CASSSIDRVGYGYTF
TRBV7-9,14,TRBD2,NA,TRBJ2-7,TGTGCCAGCAGCTCACTAGCGGGGGTTTCCGAGCAGTACTTC,CASSSLAGVSEQYF
TRBV18,14,NA,few,TRBJ2-2,TGTGCCAGCTCACCCATGGCGAACACCGGGGAGCTGTTTTTT,CASSPMANTGELFF
TRBV5-1,15,TRBD2,NA,TRBJ2-1,TGCGCCAGCAGCAGGAGCGGGGAAGTCTTGAATGAGCAGTTCTTC,CASSRSGEVLNEQFF
TRBV24-1,13,NA,NA,TRBJ2-3,TGTGCCACCAGTGATCCCCCGGTGGATACGCAGTATTTT,CATSDPPVDTQYF
TRBV20-1,14,TRBD2,NA,TRBJ2-7,TGCAGTGCTGCTCCGGGACTAGCCGTTTTCGAGCAGTACTTC,CSAAPGLAVFEQYF
TRBV14,14,TRBD1,many,TRBJ2-5,TGTGCCAGCAGCCGAGACAGGGTGGAAGAGACCCAGTACTTC,CASSRDRVEETQYF
TRBV20-1,10,TRBD1,few,TRBJ2-7,TGCAGTGCTAGTGACAGGGGTTTGTACTTC,CSASDRGLYF
TRBV4-2,19,TRBD2,few,TRBJ2-3,TGTGCCAGCAGCCAAGATATACTAGCGGGGGGGAGTGTACCGGATACGCAGTATTTT,CASSQDILAGGSVPDTQYF
TRBV6-2/TRBV6-3,17,NA,many,TRBJ2-2,TGTGCCAGCAGTACCGACAGGGTGGATAGCGGTACCGGGGAGCTGTTTTTT,CASSTDRVDSGTGELFF